These 20 T cell receptor beta chains were sequenced from one sample in a study of beta chain features in type 1 diabetes. Overall study results and limits: All four CD4+ subsets from Type 1 diabetes patients carried moderately but significantly shorter TCRB CDR3s.

Sequenced material consisted of expressed TCRB transcripts (all of the isolated RNA was reverse transcribed). Clones were read by immunoSEQ multiplex PCR, and TCRdb kept only the in-frame ones, dropping some. The data show about 700,000 clones, over 10% seen once. These TCRs' antigens remain unknown. Specimen: naive CD4+ T cells from blood. The receptor source for this set is a young man with type 1 diabetes.

This sequence joins TRBV5-1 and TRBJ2-6; D is ambiguous. Looked up from germline, CDR1 is SGHRS and CDR2 is YFSETQ. This CDR3 has 15 amino acids. The V gene lost 4 bases and the J gene lost 4 bases, with 12 bases spanning the gap. CDR3: CASSPGELGANVLTF. CDR3 DNA: TGCGCCAGCAGCCCCGGAGAGCTGGGGGCCAACGTCCTGACTTTC.

This clone has a handful of counts. CDR3 coding DNA: TGTGCCAGCAGCTTAGCGAGGGAGGCAGAAGAGACCCAGTACTTC. The encoded protein is CASSLAREAEETQYF. The rearrangement joins TRBV7-2 to TRBJ2-5; D might be TRBD2 (6 bases). CDR3 length equals 15 residues. Germline assignment: CDR1 SGHTA and CDR2 FQGNSA. Deletions cut 0 bases from V and 3 bases from J, with 11 bases between. Full variable domain (remainder filled in from reference TRBV7-2 and TRBJ2-5): GAGVSQSPSNKVTEKGKDVELRCDPISGHTALYWYRQSLGQGLEFLIYFQGNSAPDKSGLPSDRFSAERTGGSVSTLTIQRTQQEDSAVYLCASSLAREAEETQYFGPGTRLLVL.

Only a few counts were recorded for this clone. This CDR3 is also generated by other DNA sequences in the sample. V usage is TRBV29-1 and J usage is TRBJ1-1; D call uncertain. This CDR3 region has 13 residues. Trimming removed 4 bases at V and 0 bases at J, with 9 bases between. Germline V lookup: CDR1 SQVTM, CDR2 ANQGSEA. The CDR3 DNA is TGCAGCGTTGCCGGACGTATGAACACTGAAGCTTTCTTT. Translation gives CSVAGRMNTEAFF.

This clone came up a few times. The chain links TRBV7-9 to TRBJ1-2; maybe TRBD1 (6 bases). The ends were cut back, 7 bases at V and 5 bases at J, with 14 bases in the middle. The CDR3 length is 13 residues. The germline V gene encodes CDR1 SEHNR and CDR2 FQNEAQ (reference sequence). The DNA for the CDR3 is TGTGCCAGCACCGTTTGGGGGGCATATGGCTACACCTTC. Residues: CASTVWGAYGYTF.

CDR3: CATSRDRGPGETQYF. In nucleotides, the CDR3 is TGTGCCACCAGCAGAGATAGGGGGCCGGGGGAGACCCAGTACTTC. This sequence joins TRBV15 and TRBJ2-5; 7 bases match TRBD1. This CDR3 spans 15 amino acids. The junction had 6 bases not matched to a gene; V was cut back by 0 bases and J by 5 bases. Germline V gene data show CDR1 as LNHNV and CDR2 as YYDKDF (reference sequence).

This chain uses TRBV30 with TRBJ1-1; D possibly corresponds to TRBD1 (5 bases). Trimming took off 7 bases at V and 8 bases at J, with 14 bases between the two ends. The CDR3 runs to 11 residues. Looked up from germline, CDR1 is GTSNPN and CDR2 is SVGIG (reference sequence). This CDR3 reads CASSQGVEAFF. CDR3 nucleotides: TGTGCCTCCTCCCAGGGAGTAGAAGCTTTCTTT.

This clone was detected only a few times. The chain couples TRBV6-5 to TRBJ1-1; 10 positions agree with TRBD1. This CDR3 comprises 14 residues. In germline, CDR1 is MNHEY, CDR2 SVGAGI. Trimming removed 8 bases from V and 1 base from J; junction bases left unmatched: 4. This chain's CDR3 is CASGTGVRNTEAFF. CDR3 bases: TGTGCCAGCGGGACAGGGGTTCGGAACACTGAAGCTTTCTTT.

A few counts support this clone. In DNA, the CDR3 is TGTGCCAGCAGTCTTACTTGGGCGGGGTCCTACGAGCAGTACTTC. It encodes CASSLTWAGSYEQYF. The gene calls are TRBV27 and TRBJ2-7; tentatively, D is TRBD2 (6 bases). Per germline, CDR1 MNHEY and CDR2 SMNVEV (reference sequence). The CDR3 contains 15 residues. Trimming cost V 5 bases and J 1 base, with 15 bases left between them.

This clone was seen only a few times. The rearrangement uses TRBV14 and TRBJ1-4; no firm D call. Looked up from germline, CDR1 is SGHDN and CDR2 is FVKESK. Trimming took off 0 bases at V and 3 bases at J, with 14 bases between the two ends. CDR3 length: 17 amino acids. In nucleotides, the CDR3 is TGTGCCAGCAGCCAAGACTCGGGGTTCCTCGCTAATGAAAAACTGTTTTTT. This sequence encodes CASSQDSGFLANEKLFF.

V and J are TRBV29-1 and TRBJ2-7; the match to TRBD1 covers 8 bases. The CDR3 contains 12 residues. V shed 4 bases and J 5 bases; nucleotides not matched to a gene: 4. CDR1 and CDR2 (germline): SQVTM, ANQGSEA. CDR3 region: CSVGQGSHEQYF. For the CDR3, the DNA is TGCAGCGTTGGACAGGGGAGCCACGAGCAGTACTTC.

This chain links TRBV6-6 with TRBJ1-4; possibly TRBD1 for D (5 bases). CDR1 is MNHNY and CDR2 is SVGAGI in the germline V gene (reference sequence). Trimming pared 8 bases from V and 0 bases from J, leaving 16 bases between. The CDR3 extends over 16 amino acids. CDR3 amino acids: CASGGAASSTNEKLFF. The CDR3 bases are TGTGCCAGCGGAGGGGCAGCCTCCTCAACTAATGAAAAACTGTTTTTT.

The V and J genes are TRBV4-1 and TRBJ2-3; 7 nucleotides align to TRBD2. The CDR3 has 15 amino acids. In germline, CDR1 is MGHRA, CDR2 YSYEKL. V was pared by 2 bases and J by 2 bases, with 4 bases of the junction left unmatched. CDR3 sequence (DNA): TGCGCCAGCAGCCAACGGGACTATACCACAGATACGCAGTATTTT. Its protein is CASSQRDYTTDTQYF.

This sequence joins TRBV4-1 and TRBJ1-2, with D maybe TRBD1 (5 bases). The germline CDR1 and CDR2 sequences are MGHRA and YSYEKL. The V end lost 0 bases, the J end lost 4 bases, and 18 bases lay between the germline ends. This CDR3 has 17 residues. The DNA for the CDR3 is TGCGCCAGCAGCCAAGATAGGGGCCTCTACCGAGCCTATGGCTACACCTTC. It yields the protein CASSQDRGLYRAYGYTF.

In this sample, this clone turned up a few times. V usage is TRBV7-9 and J usage is TRBJ2-7; D unclear. Trimming took 5 bases from V and 0 from J, leaving 14 bases between them. Germline V gene lookup returns CDR1 SEHNR and CDR2 FQNEAQ (reference sequence). This CDR3 comprises 15 residues. CDR3 sequence (DNA): TGTGCCAGCAGCGCCCACGCGGACGCCTCCTACGAGCAGTACTTC. It specifies CASSAHADASYEQYF. The variable domain in full, with the rest retrieved from reference TRBV7-9 and TRBJ2-7, is DTGVSQNPRHKITKRGQNVTFRCDPISEHNRLYWYRQTLGQGPEFLTYFQNEAQLEKSRLLSDRFSAERPKGSFSTLEIQRTEQGDSAMYLCASSAHADASYEQYFGPGTRLTVT.

In this sample, this clone turned up once. The chain employs TRBV5-6 and TRBJ1-4; maybe TRBD1 (5 bases). V gave up 6 bases and J gave up 6 bases, with 12 bases separating them. CDR1 SGHDT and CDR2 YYEEEE come from the germline V gene. This CDR3 contains 13 residues. The CDR3 loop reads CASTSLGDEKLFF. Written as DNA, the CDR3 is TGTGCCAGCACCTCCTTAGGGGATGAAAAACTGTTTTTT. Complete variable domain (other parts from reference TRBV5-6 and TRBJ1-4): DAGVTQSPTHLIKTRGQQVTLRCSPKSGHDTVSWYQQALGQGPQFIFQYYEEEERQRGNFPDRFSGHQFPNYSSELNVNALLLGDSALYLCASTSLGDEKLFFGSGTQLSVL.

This clone was seen a handful of times. V gene TRBV7-9 combines with J gene TRBJ1-3; D remains ambiguous. The CDR3 has 15 amino acids. Deletions cut 0 bases from V and 0 bases from J, with 6 bases between. Per the germline V gene, CDR1 is SEHNR and CDR2 is FQNEAQ (reference sequence). DNA of the CDR3: TGTGCCAGCAGCTTAGCTCAGTCCTCTGGAAACACCATATATTTT. Translating gives CASSLAQSSGNTIYF.

In this sample, this clone turned up once. The rearrangement joins TRBV28 to TRBJ2-2; TRBD2 matches at 10 bases. The V gene end was trimmed by 1 base and the J gene end by 4 bases; junction bases not matched to a gene: 6. This CDR3 has 17 residues. From germline, CDR1 is MDHEN and CDR2 SYDVKM. CDR3 protein: CASSLSVLAGVTGELFF. CDR3 nucleotide sequence: TGTGCCAGCAGTTTATCGGTTCTAGCGGGGGTCACCGGGGAGCTGTTTTTT. The whole variable domain, filled in from reference TRBV28 and TRBJ2-2, reads DVKVTQSSRYLVKRTGEKVFLECVQDMDHENMFWYRQDPGLGLRLIYFSYDVKMKEKGDIPEGYSVSREKKERFSLILESASTNQTSMYLCASSLSVLAGVTGELFFGEGSRLTVL.

This clone was detected only a few times. This rearrangement joins TRBV7-8 to TRBJ2-6; D might be TRBD2 (6 bases). Trimming pared 6 bases from V and 0 bases from J, leaving 18 bases between. CDR1 SGHVS and CDR2 FQNEAQ come from the germline V gene. The CDR3 has 18 amino acids. CDR3 sequence: CASSPRAGLGSGANVLTF. CDR3 nucleotide sequence: TGTGCCAGCAGTCCGAGGGCGGGGCTGGGCTCTGGGGCCAACGTCCTGACTTTC.

This clone has only a few counts. V is TRBV27 and J is TRBJ2-3; D call uncertain. V was clipped by 1 base and J by 5 bases, with 4 bases between them. This CDR3 has 12 residues. In germline, CDR1 is MNHEY, CDR2 SMNVEV (reference sequence). DNA of the CDR3: TGTGCCAGCAGTTTATATGGAGATACGCAGTATTTT. Amino acids: CASSLYGDTQYF.

V and J are TRBV4-2 and TRBJ1-4; 7 bases align to TRBD1. CDR1 and CDR2 from the germline V gene are LGHNA and YNFKEQ. V was clipped by 1 base and J by 6 bases; unmatched bases: 5. The CDR3 runs to 15 residues. The CDR3 spells CASSQGTGVDEKLFF. In nucleotides, the CDR3 is TGTGCCAGCAGCCAAGGCACAGGGGTGGATGAAAAACTGTTTTTT.